The 9 T cell receptor beta chains listed next were all sequenced from one sample in a study of cytomegalovirus exposure and HLA in healthy donors. Primers for the PCR totalled 60 Vbeta and 13 Jbeta. Measured with immunoSEQ multiplex PCR; TCRdb has only the in-frame clones, and not every one. The data show more than 150,000 clones, with roughly 85% seen just once and 11% to 15% held by the top ten. The sequenced material came from PBMCs. The receptors shown here come from a man in his forties or fifties in good health and CMV-seropositive.

The chain couples TRBV11-2 to TRBJ2-7; tentative D call: TRBD1 (6 bases). This CDR3 has 14 amino acids. The germline gives CDR1 SGHAT, CDR2 FQNNGV. Deletions cut 1 base from V and 2 bases from J, with 9 bases between. For the CDR3, the DNA is TGTGCCAGCAGCTTAGTAGACAGGCCCTACGAGCAGTACTTC. This encodes CASSLVDRPYEQYF.

This clone was detected a few times. V usage is TRBV14 and J usage is TRBJ1-4; D uncertain. The V gene lost 5 bases and the J gene lost 7 bases, with 20 bases spanning the gap. Germline V gene data show CDR1 as SGHDN and CDR2 as FVKESK. CDR3 length: 16 residues. The CDR3 sequence is CASSSWTDPGSEKLFF. CDR3 bases: TGTGCCAGCAGCTCCTGGACGGATCCGGGGAGTGAAAAACTGTTTTTT.

This chain joins TRBV5-1 and TRBJ2-1; TRBD2 matches 9 bases. The ends lost 0 bases at V and 4 bases at J; junction bases unmatched: 5. CDR3 length: 16 amino acids. Germline V gene lookup returns CDR1 SGHRS and CDR2 YFSETQ. In nucleotides, the CDR3 is TGCGCCAGCAGCTTGGCCTCGCGGGGGGGGTACAATGAGCAGTTCTTC. It codes for CASSLASRGGYNEQFF.

This chain uses TRBV6-1 with TRBJ2-7; 7 nucleotides align to TRBD1. Trimming removed 4 bases from V and 2 bases from J; junction bases left unmatched: 11. The germline V gene encodes CDR1 MNHNS and CDR2 SASEGT. This CDR3 is built from 16 residues. The CDR3 spells CASSASLSGQPYEQYF. The CDR3 DNA follows: TGTGCCAGCAGTGCCTCCCTTTCGGGACAGCCCTACGAGCAGTACTTC.

V is TRBV5-8 and J is TRBJ1-5, with 8 bases that match TRBD1. There are 16 residues in the CDR3. The germline gives CDR1 SGHTS, CDR2 YDEGEE. The trim removed 4 bases at V and 7 bases at J, leaving 13 bases unmatched. The DNA of the CDR3 is TGTGCCAGCAGCCTGGTCGGACAGGGAACTTCCCAGCCCCAGCATTTT. Protein sequence: CASSLVGQGTSQPQHF.

The chain has TRBV29-1 and TRBJ2-1; TRBD1 matches at 9 bases. The CDR3 has 15 amino acids. Germline trimming cut 6 bases from V and 7 bases from J; bases unmatched to any gene: 13. CDR1 and CDR2 (germline): SQVTM, ANQGSEA. The CDR3 DNA sequence: TGCAGCGTGGTTAGAGCCGGGACAGGGCATAATGAGCAGTTCTTC. Protein: CSVVRAGTGHNEQFF.

This chain connects TRBV20-1 to TRBJ1-2; D possibly corresponds to TRBD1 (5 bases). This CDR3 has 11 residues. Trimming took off 3 bases at V and 7 bases at J, with 9 bases between the two ends. The germline CDR1 and CDR2 sequences are DFQATT and SNEGSKA (reference sequence). In DNA form, the CDR3 reads TGCAGTGCTAGGTGGGGGGTTGGCTACACCTTC. Its translation is CSARWGVGYTF.

The chain is built from TRBV15 and TRBJ2-5, with 7 positions matching TRBD2. The V and J ends lost 2 bases and 2 bases, in that order; junction bases with no gene match: 8. CDR1 LNHNV and CDR2 YYDKDF come from the germline V gene (reference sequence). CDR3 length: 16 residues. The CDR3 region has the DNA TGTGCCACCAGCAGACCTCCGACTAGCTCTCAAGAGACCCAGTACTTC. It codes for CATSRPPTSSQETQYF.

The chain uses TRBV7-9 and TRBJ2-5; 10 bases agree with TRBD2. Losses at the gene ends were 0 bases for V and 3 bases for J; bases not matched to a gene: 7. There are 17 residues in the CDR3. CDR1 and CDR2 from the germline V gene are SEHNR and FQNEAQ (reference sequence). CDR3 region: CASSLALASGGKETQYF. CDR3 DNA sequence: TGTGCCAGCAGCTTAGCCTTGGCTAGCGGGGGAAAAGAGACCCAGTACTTC.